Sequencing of this TCR beta chain was carried out in a study of Ad26.COV2.S vaccination and SARS-CoV-2 variants. Turning to the study itself: The trial was COV1001 and the donor's arm was Ad26.COV2.S. Intramuscular Ad26.COV2.S at 5x10^10 or 1x10^11 viral particles. Broader study findings: While placebo recipients had lower spike-specific TCR breadth, vaccine recipients had more.

Libraries were prepared by immunoSEQ multiplex PCR; TCRdb keeps only in-frame clonotypes and omits some of them. The sample carries approximately 410,000 clones, approximately 87% recorded once. This sample's treatment: 19 received Ad26.COV2.S at low or high dose, single or two shots; about 5 received placebo; per-sample allocation not given. Day 63 following the first vaccine or placebo injection was when the samples were taken. Donation was by an adult aged 18-55 years who was in Boston. As regards this clone: Its specificity is unknown. Sequence at one end of the junction differs from germline and may be a read error.

The clonotype comes from a person between 18 and 65 years old who received the Ad26.COV2.S COVID-19 vaccine or a placebo. This material consisted of peripheral blood, taken in a trial of Ad26.COV2.S vaccine versus placebo.

CDR3 protein: CASSEDLGGQKETQYF. The DNA for the CDR3 is TGTGCCAGCAGCGAAGATTTGGGCGGTCAGAAAGAGACCCAGTACTTC. The V and J genes are TRBV4-2 and TRBJ2-5, with D hard to call. Per germline, CDR1 LGHNA and CDR2 YNFKEQ. The length of the CDR3 is 16 residues.